The entry below gives a single T cell receptor beta chain sequence along with its context. In this sample, this clonotype turned up a few times. No antigen is known for it. No base quality information exists; no much larger clone differs at one position. These data belong to a study of identical twins (dated by TCRdb to the mid-2010s). As for the study more broadly: The study deep-sequenced TCR alpha and beta repertoires from monozygotic twins, unrelated adults of various ages and cord blood to test whether fetal clonotypes persist. To rule out contamination, the twin experiments were replicated at different times with different library preparation protocols. Overall study results and their limits: Because the same donors could not be followed over many years, the conclusions depended on cross-sectional statistical analysis. In beta out-of-frame sequences, excess twin sharing was weaker, because having fewer shared sequences lowered the signal-to-noise ratio. Recombination models systematically underestimated out-of-frame TCR alpha sharing in monozygotic twins but agreed with sharing between unrelated individuals. Abundant cord blood beta clonotypes carried fewer insertions; young adult naive repertoires showed a weaker similar trend, while memory repertoires showed none. Out-of-frame TCR alpha sequences shared between twins showed an excess of low generation-probability sequences compared with coincidental sharing between unrelated individuals. Zero-insertion analyses could be partly confounded by invariant T cells such as MAIT and iNKT, although diverse VJ usage argued against such confounding for most clonotypes.

Every donor was a healthy Caucasian. The twin cohort consisted of three pairs of female monozygotic twins, all aged roughly 18 to 30 years. Peripheral blood mononuclear cells were used as the source from which RNA for TCR libraries was isolated. Receptor amplification or capture employed 5' RACE. The listed sequencing device is Illumina HiSeq 2000. Template switching introduced a universal primer binding site; the final cDNA contained a unique molecular identifier, enabling accurate counting of TCR cDNA molecules. First-strand cDNA for TCR alpha and beta chains was synthesized from specific primers in the conserved constant-segment region. To control for contamination, every cDNA library carried two barcodes: a SMART-Mk sample barcode plus Illumina barcodes. TruSeq adapter sequences, together with Illumina sample barcodes, were added in two successive PCR steps. TCR alpha and beta cDNA libraries were sequenced on the Illumina HiSeq platform with custom primers. In the authors' own workflow: MiGEC processed the raw reads to extract unique molecular identifiers, while MiXCR was used to determine the CDR3 positions. For each individual, recombination models were inferred using an EM algorithm with the repgenHMM and IGoR tools. Shared clonotype analysis was performed with the tcR package in R, normalizing sharing by the product of cloneset sizes. To study raw recombination free of thymic and clonal selection effects, out-of-frame nonproductive sequences were analyzed. The public reads were quality trimmed at Q25 with fastp and then assembled into clones with MiXCR by TCRdb, keeping productive beta chains. Each CDR3 protein gets just one entry, which takes the most common genes and DNA from the rows behind it. Here the V and J calls rest on TCRdb's processing, not on the authors' analysis. This sample gives 600,000 to 700,000 distinct CDR3 sequences in total; over 20% of them show up just once. 4% to 5.5% of the sample is taken by the ten largest.

The sample also formed part of further work on T cells expressing NK-cell markers. From that second study: Fewer than ten donors provided sorted CD3+CD56+NKG2C+, CD3+CD56+NKG2C- and CD3+CD56-NKG2C+ T-cell subsets, whose TCR beta-chain repertoires were profiled. Of the eight sequenced donors, seven were found to be HCMV-seropositive and one was found to be HCMV-seronegative. To restrict sorting to alphabetaTCR-expressing T cells, an anti-gammadeltaTCR antibody was added in several experiments. In several donors, the dominant CD3+CD56+NKG2C+ clonotypes were found to rank among the top 10 CD8+ clonotypes and to make up 1.0-7.0% of CD8+ T cells. Those dominant clonotypes were again the most abundant among CD3+CD56-NKG2C+ cells in four donors, at 28.3-60.1%. Whether the expanded NKG2C-expressing T cell clones were specific for HCMV antigens remained unclear. All eight donors whose samples were sequenced were randomly selected healthy volunteers, three of them men and five women. HCMV serostatus was determined by detecting HCMV-specific IgG in serum with a commercial ELISA kit. For five or six donors, bulk peripheral blood T-cell repertoires were also sequenced from unsorted PBMC. Reads were demultiplexed and grouped by UMI with MIGEC, and clonotypes were assembled and quantified with MiTCR. Only TCR cDNA sequences supported by at least two reads were kept to exclude erroneous sequences. Downstream repertoire analysis used the tcR package, and clonotypes were matched across fractions by CDR3 nucleotide sequence plus V segment. VDJmatch was used to annotate antigen specificity against VDJdb, with one amino acid substitution in CDR3 permitted.

The sequence was obtained from a woman aged 18-35 years in good health. Sequencing was done on a sample of PBMCs.

The DNA sequence is TGCAGCGTCAATACCGTACTAGCGGGAGGATGCACAGATACGCAGTATTTT. Its amino acids are CSVNTVLAGGCTDTQYF. The rearranged segments are TRBV29-1 and TRBJ2-3, with 12 central nucleotides matching TRBD2. From cysteine to phenylalanine, the CDR3 is 17 amino acids long. Solely the CDR3 DNA is kept, with 51 bases framed from the first base. For CDR1 and CDR2, the germline V gene lists SQVTM and ANQGSEA. V loses 6 bases at its end and J loses 1 base; junction bases beyond the gene matches: 11.